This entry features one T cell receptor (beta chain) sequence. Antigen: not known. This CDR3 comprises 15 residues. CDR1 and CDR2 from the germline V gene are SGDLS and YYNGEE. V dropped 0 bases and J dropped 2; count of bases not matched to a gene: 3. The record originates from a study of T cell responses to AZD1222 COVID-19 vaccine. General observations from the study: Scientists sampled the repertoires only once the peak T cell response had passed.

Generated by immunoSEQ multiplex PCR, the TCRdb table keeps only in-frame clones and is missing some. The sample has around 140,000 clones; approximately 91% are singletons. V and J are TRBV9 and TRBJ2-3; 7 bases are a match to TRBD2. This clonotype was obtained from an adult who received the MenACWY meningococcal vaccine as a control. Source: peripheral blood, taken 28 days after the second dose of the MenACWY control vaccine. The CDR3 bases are TGTGCCAGCAGCGTAGGCGGGGGAACCACAGATACGCAGTATTTT. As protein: CASSVGGGTTDTQYF.